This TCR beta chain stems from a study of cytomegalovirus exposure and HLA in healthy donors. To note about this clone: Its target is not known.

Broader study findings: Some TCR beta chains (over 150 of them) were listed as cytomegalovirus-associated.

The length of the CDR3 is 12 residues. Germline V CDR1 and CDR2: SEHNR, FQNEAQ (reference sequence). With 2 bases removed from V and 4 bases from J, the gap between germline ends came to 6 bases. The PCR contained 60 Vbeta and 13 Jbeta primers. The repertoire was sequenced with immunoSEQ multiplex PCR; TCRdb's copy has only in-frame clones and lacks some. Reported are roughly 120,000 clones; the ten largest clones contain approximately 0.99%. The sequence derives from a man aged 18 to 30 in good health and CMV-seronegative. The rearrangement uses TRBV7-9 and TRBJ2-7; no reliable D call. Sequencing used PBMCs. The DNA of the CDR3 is TGTGCCAGCAGCTTAATCGAGTACGAGCAGTACTTC. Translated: CASSLIEYEQYF.